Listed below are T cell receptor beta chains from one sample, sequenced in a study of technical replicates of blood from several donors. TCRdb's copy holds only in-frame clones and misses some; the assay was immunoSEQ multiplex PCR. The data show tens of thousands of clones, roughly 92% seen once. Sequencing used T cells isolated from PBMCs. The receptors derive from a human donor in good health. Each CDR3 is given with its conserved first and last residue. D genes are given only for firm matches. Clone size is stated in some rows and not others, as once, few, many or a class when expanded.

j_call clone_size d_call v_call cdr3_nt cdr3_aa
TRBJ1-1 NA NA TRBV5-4 TGTGCCAGCAGCTTGGTAGGAGTGAACACTGAAGCTTTCTTT CASSLVGVNTEAFF
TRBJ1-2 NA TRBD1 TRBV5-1 TGCGCCAGCAGCTTGGAAGGGGGCCCTAATGGCTACACCTTC CASSLEGGPNGYTF
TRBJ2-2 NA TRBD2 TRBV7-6 TGTGCCAGCAGGCAAACTAGCGGGAGGGCCGGCACCGGGGAGCTGTTTTTT CASRQTSGRAGTGELFF
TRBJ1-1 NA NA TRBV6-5 TGTGCCAGCAGTTACCATCTCCAGGAGGGAAGCACTGAAGCTTTCTTT CASSYHLQEGSTEAFF
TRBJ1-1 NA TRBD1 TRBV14 TGTGCCAGCAGCTATTACAGGGGAGGCACTGAAGCTTTCTTT CASSYYRGGTEAFF
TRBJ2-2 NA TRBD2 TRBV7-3 TGTGCCAGCAGCAAAACTAGCGGGAGTGCCGGGGAGCTGTTTTTT CASSKTSGSAGELFF
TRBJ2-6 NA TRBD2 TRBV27 TGTGCCAGCAGTTCCTACATACTAGAAGGCGGGGGAAGCTCTGGGGCCAACGTCCTGACTTTC CASSSYILEGGGSSGANVLTF
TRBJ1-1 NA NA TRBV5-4 TGTGCCAGCAGCCTTCCCCCTAACACTGAAGCTTTCTTT CASSLPPNTEAFF
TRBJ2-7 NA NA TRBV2 TGTGCCAGCAGTATCAGGGTAGCCGAGCAGTACTTC CASSIRVAEQYF
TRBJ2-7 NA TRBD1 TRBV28 TGTGCCAGCACTAACAGGGGACATTCCTACGAGCAGTACTTC CASTNRGHSYEQYF
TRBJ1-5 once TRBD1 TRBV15 TGTGCCACCAGCAGGTACCGGGACAGAAATCAGCCCCAGCATTTT CATSRYRDRNQPQHF
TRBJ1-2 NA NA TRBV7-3 TGTGCCAGCAGCCCCGGGACCGTCCGGAGGGAAGGCTACACCTTC CASSPGTVRREGYTF
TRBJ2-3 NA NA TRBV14 TGTGCCAGCAGCCTTAGGGGTCAGGGCCCAGATACGCAGTATTTT CASSLRGQGPDTQYF
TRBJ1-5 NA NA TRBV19 TGTGCCAGCTGTTTCGGGGGGCCCAATCAGCCCCAGCATTTT CASCFGGPNQPQHF
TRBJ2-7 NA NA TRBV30 TGTGCCTGGAGTTCAGGGACCTACGAGCAGTACTTC CAWSSGTYEQYF
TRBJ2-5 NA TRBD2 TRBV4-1 TGCGCCAGCAGCCAGTCCGGGACTACTAAAGAGACCCAGTACTTC CASSQSGTTKETQYF
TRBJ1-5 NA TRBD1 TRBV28 TGTGCCAGCGGCCTACAGGGGATCGTTAACAATCAGCCCCAGCATTTT CASGLQGIVNNQPQHF
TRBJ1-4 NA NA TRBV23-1 TGCGCCAGCAGTCAATCGCCCCCTCACAGGGATTTAAATGAAAAACTGTTTTTT CASSQSPPHRDLNEKLFF
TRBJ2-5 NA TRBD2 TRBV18 TGTGCCAGCTCCTCGAGCGGGGGACAAGAGACCCAGTACTTC CASSSSGGQETQYF
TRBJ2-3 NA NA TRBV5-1 TGCGCCAGCAGCTCCCTGGGCGGGGTCACAGATACGCAGTATTTT CASSSLGGVTDTQYF
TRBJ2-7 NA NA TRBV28 TGTGCCAGCAGTTTACCTGGCTCTCTCTCCTACGAGCAGTACTTC CASSLPGSLSYEQYF
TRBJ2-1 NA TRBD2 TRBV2 TGTGCCGGCTCTCTAGCGGGTCACAATGAGCAGTTCTTC CAGSLAGHNEQFF
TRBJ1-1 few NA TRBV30 TGTGCCTGCCCGAACCCAGGGATTCCTTTCTTT CACPNPGIPFF
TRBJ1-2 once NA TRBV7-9 TGTGCCAGCAGCTTAGGACAAACCTATGGCTACACCTTC CASSLGQTYGYTF
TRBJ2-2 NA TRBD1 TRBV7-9 TGTGCCAGCAGCTTGACAGGGTTGAGAACCGGGGAGCTGTTTTTT CASSLTGLRTGELFF
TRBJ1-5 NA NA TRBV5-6 TGTGCCAGCAGCTTTCGACAGTCTTACAATCAGCCCCAGCATTTT CASSFRQSYNQPQHF
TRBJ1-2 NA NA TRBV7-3 TGTGCCAGCAGCTTAAATCGGGGAACGGGCTATGGCTACACCTTC CASSLNRGTGYGYTF
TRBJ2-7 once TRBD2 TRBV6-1 TGTGCCAGCAGTCCTAGCGGACTCTCCTACGAGCAGTACTTC CASSPSGLSYEQYF
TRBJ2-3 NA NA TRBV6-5 TGTGCCAGCAGCCCTAGTCCAGATACGCAGTATTTT CASSPSPDTQYF
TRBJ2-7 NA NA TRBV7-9 TGTGCCAGCAGTTCGGACAGCTCCTACGAGCAGTACTTC CASSSDSSYEQYF
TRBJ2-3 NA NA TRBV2 TGTGCCAACTCAGGGTCCCGGGATACGCAGTATTTT CANSGSRDTQYF
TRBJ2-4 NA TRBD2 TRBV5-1 TGCGCCAGCACTAAAGATAAAGCGGGAGTGGCCAAAAACATTCAGTACTTC CASTKDKAGVAKNIQYF
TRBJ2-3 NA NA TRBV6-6 TGTGCCAGCAGTTACGTACACACAGATACGCAGTATTTT CASSYVHTDTQYF
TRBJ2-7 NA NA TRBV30 TGTGCCTGGAGTGTAAATTGGGCGGGGGCAGGTGAGCAGTACTTC CAWSVNWAGAGEQYF
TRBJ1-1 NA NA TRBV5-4 TGTGCCAGCAGCCTTACGGGCACTGAAGCTTTCTTT CASSLTGTEAFF
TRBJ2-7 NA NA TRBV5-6 TGTGCCAGCAGCTTGTGGCAGTTCAGATTGTCCTACGAGCAGTACTTC CASSLWQFRLSYEQYF
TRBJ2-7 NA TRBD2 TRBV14 TGTGCCAGCAGCACTACTAGCGGGAGCTACGAGCAGTACTTC CASSTTSGSYEQYF
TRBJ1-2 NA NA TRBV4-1 TGCGCCAGCAGCCAAGATCTTGAGGATATCTATGGCTACACCTTC CASSQDLEDIYGYTF
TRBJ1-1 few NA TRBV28 TGTGCCAGCACCATCCGCCGACATACTCCTGAAGCTTTCTTT CASTIRRHTPEAFF